This TCR beta chain comes out of a study of human T cells and chemical hapten exposure (dated by TCRdb to 2020 to 2022). The study in broad terms: For sensitization, 2% DPC in acetone was applied to an approximately 2 cm by approximately 2 cm area of upper inner arm skin. Throughout the roughly 25-week study period, patients were also given weekly therapeutic DPC doses on the scalp. Patch testing on the upper back used Finn chambers containing 0.01% DPC, with scoring done after 6 days according to International Contact Dermatitis Research Group standards. The patient cohort, mostly female, included alopecia areata with under or over 50% scalp involvement, alopecia totalis and alopecia universalis. Libraries were pooled for sequencing, and per-sample TCR yields varied mainly because of small differences in library volumes within the pool. This study followed changes in the peripheral blood TCR repertoire in vivo during primary and secondary sensitization of alopecia patients to the hapten diphenylcyclopropenone (DPC). Blood samples were taken from patients before sensitization (week 0) and at 2, 6 and about 24 weeks after DPC sensitization. Twenty-nine alopecia patients gave blood for TCR sequencing at one to four time points (pre-sensitization, 2, 6 and 24 weeks). Broader findings and caveats from the paper: Repeated subsampling changed both the strength of the expansion versus patch-test correlation and the threshold at which the correlation became significant. A positive correlation was found between the number of PT1 expanded TCRs and patch test score, with significance reached at thresholds 8, 16 and 32 but not 4. No change with DPC sensitization was found in the number of TCRs above 1 in 1000 frequency, and no evidence of global repertoire structure alterations was found. Alopecia, a presumed autoimmune disease, was present in all patients, so the immune response of the patients might differ from that of healthy individuals. Expanded TCRs formed significantly more large CDR3 similarity clusters than pre-sensitization or healthy control sets, consistent with antigen-driven responses.

The time point label corresponds to: patch test 2, 6 weeks after DPC sensitization. Reading the label with the study, this specimen's treatment or condition is: therapeutic diphenylcyclopropenone sensitization with weekly scalp DPC. At each patch-test visit, blood was drawn before the patch test was applied. Eligible patients were aged 18 to 70, diagnosed with alopecia, deemed suitable for DPC therapy, and excluded if pregnant. Total RNA was isolated from unfractionated whole blood collected in Tempus Blood RNA tubes. Libraries were built with RACE. Sequencer: NextSeq 500. Library preparation attached unique molecular identifiers to individual cDNA molecules for quantitative, reproducible TCR counting. Both TCR alpha and TCR beta chains were sequenced from each blood RNA sample. On the study's bioinformatics: The median number of TCRs per sample was 95,638, ranging from 23,224 to 690,600. V, J and CDR3 annotation of the TCR reads was performed with the Decombinator software suite. Every sample was subsampled to the same number of TCRs (28,000) for the PS versus PT1 abundance plots. Expanded TCRs were defined as absent before sensitization and observed at least eight times at the 2-week time point. The public reads were quality trimmed at Q25 with fastp and then assembled into clones with MiXCR by TCRdb, keeping productive beta chains. Rows merge per CDR3 protein into single entries with the most common DNA and genes. The V and J calls, along with clone size, are taken from TCRdb and not from the paper's own processing. For this sample there are 110,000 to 150,000 distinct CDR3 sequences; 12% appear just once. 1.3% to 1.5% of the sample goes to the ten largest clones.

The CDR3, from cysteine to phenylalanine, totals 15 residues. Only the CDR3 DNA stays, 45 bases, in frame from base 1. Unmatched junction bases come to 7, with V trimmed by 4 bases and J by 9 bases. According to the germline V gene, CDR1 reads SGHTA and CDR2 reads FQGNSA. This clonotype was seen a handful of times. This clone's antigen is unknown. No base quality information exists; no much larger clone differs at one position. The chain uses TRBV7-2 and TRBJ2-1; 12 central nucleotides agree with TRBD2. The clonotype was recovered from a woman aged 45-65 years with alopecia areata. Some clones in this sample may be carry-over from other donors' samples. This specimen consisted of whole blood, obtained in connection with sensitization to the hapten diphenylcyclopropenone (DPC). This receptor has the CDR3 CASSSMTSGRGEQFF. Here is the DNA: TGTGCCAGCAGCTCTATGACTAGCGGGAGAGGTGAGCAGTTCTTC.